The count of the clone carrying this T cell receptor (beta chain) is one. In the authors' workflow: Amplified reference gene primers provided the basis for estimating nucleated cell counts. TCRdb's copy holds only in-frame clones and misses some; the assay was immunoSEQ multiplex PCR. V and J calls and clone size come straight from that table; D and trimming were deduced from the DNA. The table includes 200,000 or so clones, approximately 90% detected once. This specimen comes from a study of blood T cell repertoires in COVID-19. About the research overall: Samples representing acute and convalescent COVID-19 were sourced from the United States, Italy and Spain. PBMCs, B-cell-depleted T cells, or T cells provided the cDNA or gDNA that made up the material.

The CDR3 length is 15 residues. V was pared by 6 bases and J by 5 bases, with 7 bases of the junction left unmatched. The germline V gene has CDR1 MNHNY and CDR2 SVGAGI (reference sequence). This clonotype originated in a man between 60 and 75 years old with COVID-19, enrolled during active disease. The chain has TRBV6-6 and TRBJ1-1; TRBD1 agrees at 12 bases. The sample consisted of peripheral blood. CDR3 in DNA: TGTGCCAGCAGACCGGGGGACAGGGGGCGAACTGAAGCTTTCTTT. It translates to CASRPGDRGRTEAFF.